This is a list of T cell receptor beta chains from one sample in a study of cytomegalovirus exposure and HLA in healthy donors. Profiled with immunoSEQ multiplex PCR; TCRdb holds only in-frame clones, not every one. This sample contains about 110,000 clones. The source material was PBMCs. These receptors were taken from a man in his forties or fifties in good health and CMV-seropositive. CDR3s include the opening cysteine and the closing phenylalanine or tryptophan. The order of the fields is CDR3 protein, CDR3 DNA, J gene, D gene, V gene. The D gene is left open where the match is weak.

cdr3_aa: CASSPRDRGLEKLFF
cdr3_nt: TGTGCCAGCAGCCCTCGGGACAGGGGGCTTGAAAAACTGTTTTTT
j_call: TRBJ1-4
d_call: TRBD1
v_call: TRBV14

cdr3_aa: CASTLVAGGEHTQYF
cdr3_nt: TGTGCCAGTACGCTGGTAGCGGGAGGGGAGCATACGCAGTATTTT
j_call: TRBJ2-3
d_call: TRBD2
v_call: TRBV19

cdr3_aa: CASSVDRGLYGYTF
cdr3_nt: TGTGCCAGCAGTGTGGACAGGGGGCTCTATGGCTACACCTTC
j_call: TRBJ1-2
d_call: TRBD1
v_call: TRBV6-5

cdr3_aa: CASSLAGGGETQYF
cdr3_nt: TGTGCCAGCAGTCTAGCGGGAGGAGGAGAGACCCAGTACTTC
j_call: TRBJ2-5
d_call: TRBD2
v_call: TRBV2

cdr3_aa: CASSEPATSGSLGETQYF
cdr3_nt: TGTGCCAGCAGTGAGCCCGCGACTAGCGGGAGCCTAGGGGAGACCCAGTACTTC
j_call: TRBJ2-5
d_call: TRBD2
v_call: TRBV2

cdr3_aa: CASSPAGRTLDNEQFF
cdr3_nt: TGTGCCAGCAGTCCCGCGGGGAGGACTCTGGACAATGAGCAGTTCTTC
j_call: TRBJ2-1
d_call: NA
v_call: TRBV28

cdr3_aa: CSVEDRFYEQYF
cdr3_nt: TGCAGCGTTGAAGACAGGTTCTACGAGCAGTACTTC
j_call: TRBJ2-7
d_call: NA
v_call: TRBV29-1

cdr3_aa: CASRMTASNQPQHF
cdr3_nt: TGTGCCAGCAGGATGACAGCCAGCAATCAGCCCCAGCATTTT
j_call: TRBJ1-5
d_call: NA
v_call: TRBV2

cdr3_aa: CSVEGGRVLSYNEQFF
cdr3_nt: TGCAGCGTTGAAGGGGGCAGGGTATTGTCCTACAATGAGCAGTTCTTC
j_call: TRBJ2-1
d_call: NA
v_call: TRBV29-1

cdr3_aa: CASSQTDYGYTF
cdr3_nt: TGTGCCAGCAGTCAGACAGATTATGGCTACACCTTC
j_call: TRBJ1-2
d_call: NA
v_call: TRBV6-1

cdr3_aa: CASSLTYEQYF
cdr3_nt: TGTGCCAGCAGCCTTACCTACGAGCAGTACTTC
j_call: TRBJ2-7
d_call: NA
v_call: TRBV9

cdr3_aa: CASSIRAGGQPQHF
cdr3_nt: TGTGCCAGTAGTATCAGGGCAGGGGGTCAGCCCCAGCATTTT
j_call: TRBJ1-5
d_call: TRBD1
v_call: TRBV19

cdr3_aa: CASSNVQGGGNTEAFF
cdr3_nt: TGTGCCAGCAGTAACGTACAGGGTGGGGGGAACACTGAAGCTTTCTTT
j_call: TRBJ1-1
d_call: NA
v_call: TRBV27

cdr3_aa: CASSTGGVNQPQHF
cdr3_nt: TGTGCCAGTTCCACAGGGGGCGTCAATCAGCCCCAGCATTTT
j_call: TRBJ1-5
d_call: TRBD1
v_call: TRBV6-6

cdr3_aa: CSVGGPGQRNTEAFF
cdr3_nt: TGCAGCGTTGGGGGCCCGGGACAACGAAACACTGAAGCTTTCTTT
j_call: TRBJ1-1
d_call: NA
v_call: TRBV29-1

cdr3_aa: CASSLHSGGSLNQPQHF
cdr3_nt: TGCGCCAGCAGCCTCCACTCCGGGGGAAGCCTCAATCAGCCCCAGCATTTT
j_call: TRBJ1-5
d_call: NA
v_call: TRBV4-1

cdr3_aa: CASSIGRGGPNEQFF
cdr3_nt: TGTGCCAGTAGTATAGGGCGGGGGGGACCCAATGAGCAGTTCTTC
j_call: TRBJ2-1
d_call: TRBD2
v_call: TRBV19

cdr3_aa: CAISLGQGSDQPQHF
cdr3_nt: TGTGCCATCAGCTTAGGACAGGGGAGCGATCAGCCCCAGCATTTT
j_call: TRBJ1-5
d_call: TRBD1
v_call: TRBV10-3

cdr3_aa: CASSPLDTAYEQYF
cdr3_nt: TGTGCCAGCTCTCCGTTGGACACGGCCTACGAGCAGTACTTC
j_call: TRBJ2-7
d_call: NA
v_call: TRBV18

cdr3_aa: CASSYTGGGTEAFF
cdr3_nt: TGTGCCAGCAGCTATACAGGGGGCGGCACTGAAGCTTTCTTT
j_call: TRBJ1-1
d_call: TRBD1
v_call: TRBV5-4

cdr3_aa: CASSLVTSGASNEQFF
cdr3_nt: TGCGCCAGCAGCTTGGTTACTAGCGGGGCCTCCAATGAGCAGTTCTTC
j_call: TRBJ2-1
d_call: TRBD2
v_call: TRBV5-1

cdr3_aa: CASSVGPGLGEAFF
cdr3_nt: TGTGCCAGCAGCGTAGGACCAGGCTTGGGTGAAGCTTTCTTT
j_call: TRBJ1-1
d_call: NA
v_call: TRBV9

cdr3_aa: CASSSRTASYEQYF
cdr3_nt: TGTGCCAGCAGCTCCCGGACAGCCTCCTACGAGCAGTACTTC
j_call: TRBJ2-7
d_call: NA
v_call: TRBV5-4

cdr3_aa: CASSQGALTGHSGNTIYF
cdr3_nt: TGCGCCAGCAGCCAAGGGGCCTTGACAGGGCACTCTGGAAACACCATATATTTT
j_call: TRBJ1-3
d_call: TRBD1
v_call: TRBV4-3

cdr3_aa: CASSLTGAREQYF
cdr3_nt: TGTGCCAGCAGCTTAACGGGGGCGCGCGAGCAGTACTTC
j_call: TRBJ2-7
d_call: NA
v_call: TRBV7-3

cdr3_aa: CASSLDRGGDGYTF
cdr3_nt: TGCGCCAGCAGCTTGGACAGGGGCGGGGATGGCTACACCTTC
j_call: TRBJ1-2
d_call: TRBD1
v_call: TRBV5-1

cdr3_aa: CASSLWVGAYEQYF
cdr3_nt: TGCGCCAGCAGCTTGTGGGTAGGGGCCTACGAGCAGTACTTC
j_call: TRBJ2-7
d_call: NA
v_call: TRBV5-1

cdr3_aa: CASSGSSYEQYF
cdr3_nt: TGTGCCAGCAGCGGGAGCTCCTACGAGCAGTACTTC
j_call: TRBJ2-7
d_call: NA
v_call: TRBV6-1

cdr3_aa: CAIRDNRGLSSSYNEQFF
cdr3_nt: TGTGCCATCAGAGATAACAGGGGCCTATCGAGCTCCTACAATGAGCAGTTCTTC
j_call: TRBJ2-1
d_call: TRBD1
v_call: TRBV10-3

cdr3_aa: CASSFPGLGTYEQYF
cdr3_nt: TGTGCCAGCAGCTTCCCGGGACTAGGAACCTACGAGCAGTACTTC
j_call: TRBJ2-7
d_call: TRBD2
v_call: TRBV11-2

cdr3_aa: CAWSRGSGGNEKLFF
cdr3_nt: TGTGCCTGGAGTCGCGGGTCCGGTGGTAATGAAAAACTGTTTTTT
j_call: TRBJ1-4
d_call: NA
v_call: TRBV30

cdr3_aa: CASSPRLGATEKLFF
cdr3_nt: TGTGCCAGCAGTCCGCGACTGGGAGCTACCGAAAAACTGTTTTTT
j_call: TRBJ1-4
d_call: NA
v_call: TRBV27

cdr3_aa: CASSDRIGGDTEAFF
cdr3_nt: TGTGCCAGCAGTGATAGGATAGGGGGGGACACTGAAGCTTTCTTT
j_call: TRBJ1-1
d_call: NA
v_call: TRBV2

cdr3_aa: CASSLIRDRVGYTF
cdr3_nt: TGTGCCAGCAGTCTTATTAGGGACAGGGTTGGCTACACCTTC
j_call: TRBJ1-2
d_call: TRBD1
v_call: TRBV7-9

cdr3_aa: CASSLDPTGAYNEQFF
cdr3_nt: TGTGCCAGCAGCTTGGATCCGACAGGGGCCTACAATGAGCAGTTCTTC
j_call: TRBJ2-1
d_call: TRBD1
v_call: TRBV5-6

cdr3_aa: CASSLSREGNTGELFF
cdr3_nt: TGTGCCAGCAGCTTGTCGCGGGAGGGGAACACCGGGGAGCTGTTTTTT
j_call: TRBJ2-2
d_call: TRBD2
v_call: TRBV5-5

cdr3_aa: CASRPGTSGKNEQFF
cdr3_nt: TGTGCCAGCAGGCCCGGGACTAGCGGAAAAAATGAGCAGTTCTTC
j_call: TRBJ2-1
d_call: TRBD2
v_call: TRBV6-5

cdr3_aa: CSVEIQAYEQYF
cdr3_nt: TGCAGCGTTGAGATACAGGCCTACGAGCAGTACTTC
j_call: TRBJ2-7
d_call: NA
v_call: TRBV29-1

cdr3_aa: CASSERSAGLETQYF
cdr3_nt: TGCGCCAGCAGTGAGAGGTCGGCAGGACTAGAGACCCAGTACTTC
j_call: TRBJ2-5
d_call: NA
v_call: TRBV10-1

cdr3_aa: CASSLRWTGAGEQYF
cdr3_nt: TGTGCCAGCTCCCTGCGCTGGACAGGGGCCGGCGAGCAGTACTTC
j_call: TRBJ2-7
d_call: TRBD1
v_call: TRBV5-6

cdr3_aa: CASSVGTGGDEQFF
cdr3_nt: TGTGCCAGCAGCGTAGGGACAGGGGGGGATGAGCAGTTCTTC
j_call: TRBJ2-1
d_call: TRBD1
v_call: TRBV9

cdr3_aa: CASSKQGAANEKLFF
cdr3_nt: TGTGCCAGCAGTAAACAGGGCGCAGCTAATGAAAAACTGTTTTTT
j_call: TRBJ1-4
d_call: NA
v_call: TRBV28

cdr3_aa: CASSYDRVGHF
cdr3_nt: TGTGCCAGCAGCTATGACAGGGTAGGCCACTTT
j_call: TRBJ1-6
d_call: TRBD1
v_call: TRBV5-8

cdr3_aa: CASSLTGGRGTDTQYF
cdr3_nt: TGTGCCAGCAGCTTGACGGGCGGGAGGGGCACAGATACGCAGTATTTT
j_call: TRBJ2-3
d_call: TRBD2
v_call: TRBV11-2

cdr3_aa: CASSRGQGPVNPYPFF
cdr3_nt: TGTGCCAGCTCACGGGGACAGGGGCCTGTGAATCCTTATCCGTTCTTC
j_call: TRBJ2-1
d_call: TRBD1
v_call: TRBV18

cdr3_aa: CASSILGSTEAFF
cdr3_nt: TGTGCCAGTAGTATTCTAGGGAGCACTGAAGCTTTCTTT
j_call: TRBJ1-1
d_call: NA
v_call: TRBV19

cdr3_aa: CASSYLGGRAYEQYF
cdr3_nt: TGTGCCAGCAGTTACTTGGGCGGGAGGGCCTACGAGCAGTACTTC
j_call: TRBJ2-7
d_call: TRBD2
v_call: TRBV6-6

cdr3_aa: CASSVRSGSEQFF
cdr3_nt: TGTGCCAGCAGCGTGCGAAGCGGGAGTGAGCAGTTCTTC
j_call: TRBJ2-1
d_call: TRBD2
v_call: TRBV9

cdr3_aa: CASSLAGTGGSGEQYF
cdr3_nt: TGTGCCAGCAGCTTAGCAGGGACAGGGGGTTCGGGAGAGCAGTACTTC
j_call: TRBJ2-7
d_call: TRBD1
v_call: TRBV7-8

cdr3_aa: CASSLSRGLLNEQFF
cdr3_nt: TGTGCCAGCAGTTTATCGCGGGGACTGCTTAATGAGCAGTTCTTC
j_call: TRBJ2-1
d_call: NA
v_call: TRBV27

cdr3_aa: CASSTAGMSRGYTF
cdr3_nt: TGTGCCAGCAGTACCGCAGGGATGTCTCGGGGCTACACCTTC
j_call: TRBJ1-2
d_call: NA
v_call: TRBV28

cdr3_aa: CASDRGVDTQYF
cdr3_nt: TGTGCCAGCGATCGGGGGGTAGATACGCAGTATTTT
j_call: TRBJ2-3
d_call: TRBD2
v_call: TRBV6-6

cdr3_aa: CASSIQLATGLSYNEQFF
cdr3_nt: TGTGCCAGTAGTATACAACTAGCTACTGGCCTCTCCTACAATGAGCAGTTCTTC
j_call: TRBJ2-1
d_call: NA
v_call: TRBV19

cdr3_aa: CATSRDGTGGETQYF
cdr3_nt: TGTGCCACCAGCAGAGATGGAACAGGGGGTGAGACCCAGTACTTC
j_call: TRBJ2-5
d_call: TRBD1
v_call: TRBV15

cdr3_aa: CASSKGTAIGYTF
cdr3_nt: TGTGCCAGCAGCAAAGGGACAGCTATTGGCTACACCTTC
j_call: TRBJ1-2
d_call: TRBD1
v_call: TRBV9

cdr3_aa: CASSLDMNTEAFF
cdr3_nt: TGTGCCAGCAGTTTGGACATGAACACTGAAGCTTTCTTT
j_call: TRBJ1-1
d_call: NA
v_call: TRBV28